The present T cell receptor (beta chain) was sequenced within a study of radiotherapy plus CTLA-4 blockade in lung cancer. Whole-study context: Patients showed objective responses in 15% to 20% of cases and disease control in approximately 28%. Study-level results: The study found tumor-derived TCR clones expanded in blood after radiotherapy plus ipilimumab.

Concerning this clone itself: Its target is unknown.

Data came from immunoSEQ multiplex PCR; TCRdb stores just in-frame clones and leaves some out. The sample holds about 90,000 clones, around 72% seen once. CTLA-4 blockade with ipilimumab, together with focal radiation, was given to patients with chemo-refractory metastatic non-small-cell lung cancer. Germline CDR1 is MNHNY and CDR2 is SVGAGI (reference sequence). V lost 3 bases and J lost 4, with 12 bases in between. CDR3 length equals 15 residues. The gene calls are TRBV6-6 and TRBJ2-2; D is uncertain. This TCR was recovered from a human donor with non-small cell lung cancer that progressed on radiotherapy plus ipilimumab. The sequencing used peripheral blood, collected from a patient treated with radiotherapy plus ipilimumab. CDR3 coding DNA: TGTGCCAGCAGTTATCCGGCAACCCGCACCGGGGAGCTGTTTTTT. The encoded protein is CASSYPATRTGELFF.